A single sample gave rise to the 4 T cell receptor beta chains below, sequenced in a study of T-cell reconstitution after alpha-beta-depleted transplantation in children. Unique molecular identifiers were built into the TCRbeta library. One entry per CDR3 protein results from TCRdb running MiXCR on the PCR reads. The sample lists roughly 790,000 distinct CDR3 sequences; 16% were seen once. The specimen was PBMCs, mostly from graft donor cells, collected 360 days after TCRalphabeta/CD19-depleted stem cell transplant. These receptors originate from a male patient younger than 18 who had a stem cell transplant for acute lymphoblastic leukemia, so the T cells may come from the graft donor.

This clonotype has at least ten counts. The chain links TRBV12-3 or TRBV12-4 to TRBJ1-5, with unresolved D. The V end lost 5 bases, the J end lost 6 bases, and 11 bases lay between the germline ends. The CDR3 extends over 13 amino acids. CDR3: CASSSGSTQPQHF. For the CDR3, the DNA is TGTGCCAGCAGTAGTGGGTCTACTCAGCCCCAGCATTTT.

With respect to this clonotype: This may come from a read error, since a much larger clone is one base off. As the CDR3 is not closed by the conserved phenylalanine or tryptophan, this likely results from a read error. The chain combines TRBV5-6 with TRBJ1-2, with D tentatively TRBD1 (6 bases). Trimming took off 4 bases at V and 2 bases at J, with 12 bases between the two ends. CDR1 SGHDT and CDR2 YYEEEE come from the germline V gene. The CDR3 consists of 14 residues. The CDR3 sequence: CASSAGQFNYGYTS. For the CDR3, the DNA is TGTGCCAGCAGCGCCGGACAGTTCAACTATGGCTACACCTCC.

This clonotype has a handful of counts. J is TRBJ2-7 and V is TRBV12-3 or TRBV12-4, with D tentatively TRBD2 (5 bases). The CDR3 is 12 residues long. V was shortened by 7 bases and J by 0 bases, with 7 bases between the two germline ends. DNA of the CDR3: TGTGCCAGCAAAGGGAGCTCCTACGAGCAGTACTTC. This translates into CASKGSSYEQYF.

This clonotype was found many times. The rearrangement uses TRBV18 and TRBJ2-6, with no clear D. The CDR3 has 16 amino acids. V was cut by 3 bases and J by 0 bases, with 9 bases left in between. In germline, CDR1 is KGHSH, CDR2 LQKENI. The CDR3 sequence is CASSPKLSSGANVLTF. The CDR3 DNA sequence: TGTGCCAGCTCACCCAAACTCTCCTCTGGGGCCAACGTCCTGACTTTC.